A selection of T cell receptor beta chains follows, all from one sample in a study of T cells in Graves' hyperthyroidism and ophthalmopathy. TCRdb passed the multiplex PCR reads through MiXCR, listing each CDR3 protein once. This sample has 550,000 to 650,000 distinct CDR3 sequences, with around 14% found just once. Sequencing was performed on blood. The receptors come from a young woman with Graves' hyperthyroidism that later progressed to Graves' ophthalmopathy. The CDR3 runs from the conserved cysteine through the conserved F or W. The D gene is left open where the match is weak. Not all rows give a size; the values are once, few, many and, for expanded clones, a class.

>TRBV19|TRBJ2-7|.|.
TGTGCCAGTAGTATAGGGGCGGGGAGTATGGACGAGCAGTACTTC
CASSIGAGSMDEQYF
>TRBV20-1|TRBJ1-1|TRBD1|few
TGCAGTGCCCTCCACAGGGGATGGGGGGAAGCTTTCTTT
CSALHRGWGEAFF
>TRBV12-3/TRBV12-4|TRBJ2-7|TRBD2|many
TGTGCCAGCAGCCTACGACTAGCCCAACCTAACTACGAGCAGTACTTC
CASSLRLAQPNYEQYF
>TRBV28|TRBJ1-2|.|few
TGTGCCAGCAGTTTAGAGGGGCGATGGGGCTACACCTTC
CASSLEGRWGYTF
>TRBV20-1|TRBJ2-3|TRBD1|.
TGCAGTGCCAACCCGGACAGGGGGCCGACAGATACGCAGTATTTT
CSANPDRGPTDTQYF
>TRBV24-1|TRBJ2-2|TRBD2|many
TGTGCCACCAGTGATTTAGGGACGGGAGGAAACGGGGAGCTGTTTTTT
CATSDLGTGGNGELFF
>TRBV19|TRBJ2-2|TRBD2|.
TGTGCCAGTAGTGGACTAGCGGACAACACCGGGGAGCTGTTTTTT
CASSGLADNTGELFF
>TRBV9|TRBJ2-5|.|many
TGTGCCAGCAGCGTAGCTCAATCAGGCGGGATGGGGGAGACCCAGTACTTC
CASSVAQSGGMGETQYF
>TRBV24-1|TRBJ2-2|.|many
TGTGCCACCAGTGAGGCGGACTCAGAGACCGGGGAGCTGTTTTTT
CATSEADSETGELFF
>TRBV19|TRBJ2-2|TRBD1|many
TGTGCCAGTACCCGGCGGGGGACAGGGACCGGGGAGCTGTTTTTT
CASTRRGTGTGELFF
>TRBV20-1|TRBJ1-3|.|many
TGCAGTGCCGGGGACGCGGTGTCTGGAAACACCATATATTTT
CSAGDAVSGNTIYF
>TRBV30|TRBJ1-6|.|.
TGTGCCTGGAGGGGATCCGGGACTTCCTATTCACCCCTCCACTTT
CAWRGSGTSYSPLHF
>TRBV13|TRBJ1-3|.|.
TGTGCCAGCGGGACGGATGGAAACACCATATATTTT
CASGTDGNTIYF
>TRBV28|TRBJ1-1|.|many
TGTGCCGGCCATTTGCCCCTCCTTGCGAACACTGAAGCTTTCTTT
CAGHLPLLANTEAFF
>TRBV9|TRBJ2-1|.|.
TGTGCCAGCAGCGGCAGAGCGGACCTCTCCTACAATGAGCAGTTCTTC
CASSGRADLSYNEQFF
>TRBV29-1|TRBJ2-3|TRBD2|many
TGCAGCGTTGCGAGACTAGCGGGAGAGTTAGATACGCAGTATTTT
CSVARLAGELDTQYF